These T cell receptor beta chains were read from a single sample in a study of T cells after somatic rescue of genetic block. TCRdb's copy holds only in-frame clones and misses some; the assay was immunoSEQ multiplex PCR. The sample includes 80,000 to 100,000 clones, more than 80% seen only once; the top ten take about 1.5%. Sequencing used peripheral blood mononuclear cells (PBMCs). The receptors come from a woman aged 18-29 years. CDR3s leave out the opening cysteine and the closing phenylalanine or tryptophan. Rows give clone size only sometimes, using once, few, many, or a class for an expanded clone.

j_call clone_size v_call cdr3_aa
TRBJ2-1 NA TRBV2 ASSERLAGFNEQF
TRBJ2-1 NA TRBV6-4 ASSETSGRASNEQF
TRBJ1-5 NA TRBV30 AWSEGGTPYSNQPQH
TRBJ2-6 NA TRBV9 ASSVRLGAESGANVLT
TRBJ1-6 NA TRBV4-2 ASSQAGDNSPLH
TRBJ2-1 medium-sized TRBV6-4 ASSDSSGSYNEQF
TRBJ2-5 once TRBV19 ASSGEWGETQY
TRBJ1-2 NA TRBV6-5 ASSGAGIQVYGYT
TRBJ2-7 NA TRBV2 ASSESPGGLYEQY
TRBJ2-7 NA TRBV6-1 ASSEGLGYRVLSYEQY
TRBJ2-7 NA TRBV10-2 ASSDQEFYEQY
TRBJ1-2 NA TRBV30 AHDGAGSEVNYGYT
TRBJ2-3 once TRBV11-3 ASSLDRVGGRNTQY
TRBJ1-3 NA TRBV5-4 ASSYRSQGLNTIY
TRBJ2-1 NA TRBV27 ASQAYNEQF
TRBJ2-7 NA TRBV6-1 ASSELGQGWAGGYEQY
TRBJ1-5 many TRBV28 ASSSGTGHSQPQH
TRBJ2-3 once TRBV29-1 SAERGGRDTQY
TRBJ2-1 NA TRBV7-6 ASSLTGPSSYNEQF
TRBJ1-5 once TRBV28 ASTSVAGPSNQPQH
TRBJ2-2 NA TRBV28 ASRGPGPGELF
TRBJ2-1 NA TRBV11-2 ASSLDRGRRNEQF
TRBJ2-1 NA TRBV27 ASSFSSGSYSSYNEQF
TRBJ2-3 NA TRBV28 ASRASGRSGTDTQY
TRBJ2-3 NA TRBV9 ASSPRIALLPDTQY
TRBJ2-1 NA TRBV7-9 ASSLEKGYNEQF
TRBJ2-3 once TRBV6-5 ASSYSQDPRTDTQY
TRBJ2-1 NA TRBV5-6 ASSLGERGGRSYNEQF
TRBJ2-5 NA TRBV7-8 ASGSIPDPGTSGSGAETQY
TRBJ2-7 once TRBV27 ASSSRWGQISYEQY
TRBJ2-3 NA TRBV11-1 ASSSPGMSGGDTQY
TRBJ2-1 NA TRBV27 ASSLAHSGNEQF
TRBJ2-6 NA TRBV7-8 ASSLEVSSWGANVLT
TRBJ1-2 NA TRBV7-4 ASSFHTDANYGYT
TRBJ1-1 NA TRBV6-1 ASSEDFRDRGRGAF
TRBJ1-1 NA TRBV5-4 ASSGGPGTQNTEAF
TRBJ2-1 NA TRBV2 ASSALANAYNEQF
TRBJ2-7 NA TRBV28 ASSLIGLEQY
TRBJ2-1 NA TRBV7-8 ASSWTSGRHEQF